This TCR beta chain is drawn from a study of cytomegalovirus exposure and HLA in healthy donors. Whole-study results and caveats: Several of the most significant clusters were apparently associated with common viral pathogens in a later analysis. Indistinguishable V segments, including TRBV6-2 and TRBV6-3, were excluded. An analysis that came later showed most CMV-associated TCR beta chains appearing HLA-restricted.

The CDR3 runs 14 residues. V was pared by 6 bases and J by 5 bases, with 13 bases between. Germline V lookup: CDR1 SGHVS, CDR2 FNYEAQ. With respect to this clone: Its cognate antigen is unknown.

Primers included in the PCR were 60 Vbeta and 13 Jbeta primers. Under the authors' procedure: It was a later analysis that counted 83 million or so unique TCR beta chains, of which around 11 million were shared. Measured with immunoSEQ multiplex PCR; TCRdb has only the in-frame clones, and not every one. The V and J calls and clone size are taken from that table; D and trimming were inferred from the DNA. Among tens of thousands of clones listed, roughly 80% were seen once. Material: PBMCs. This sequence joins TRBV7-6 and TRBJ1-4, with a weak D call TRBD1 (6 bases). The source is a woman in her thirties in good health and CMV-seronegative. The CDR3, as DNA: TGTGCCAGCAGTACAGGGCACTGGAATGAAAAACTGTTTTTT. This codes for CASSTGHWNEKLFF.